This TCR beta chain was documented in a study of cytomegalovirus exposure and HLA in healthy donors. Study-wide results and caveats: TCR beta sequences reportedly predicted the HLA-A and HLA-B alleles of most subjects accurately. Earlier results showed most TCR beta V segments being productive about 87% or about 30% of the time.

With 60 Vbeta and 13 Jbeta primers, the PCR was carried out. Here immunoSEQ multiplex PCR was the method, and the copy in TCRdb shows in-frame clones only, minus some. This table holds more than 55,000 clones, approximately 83% found once. Germline V gene data show CDR1 as SGHNT and CDR2 as YYREEE (reference sequence). The CDR3 length is 16 residues. V lost 4 bases to trimming and J lost 5 bases; unmatched junction nucleotides: 7. Regarding this clone: Its antigen is not identified.

This chain connects TRBV5-4 to TRBJ2-3, with 13 bases aligning to TRBD2. Sequenced input: PBMCs. This TCR derives from a man aged 30-40 years in good health and CMV-seronegative. The CDR3 protein is CASSAWTSGSLDTQYF. The CDR3 DNA reads as TGTGCCAGCAGCGCCTGGACTAGCGGGAGTTTAGATACGCAGTATTTT.